Sequencing of this T cell receptor beta chain was carried out in a study of OX40 agonist ivuxolimab in advanced cancers. Study information: All patients had ivuxolimab intravenously every 2 weeks at 0.01 to 10 mg/kg.

Sequencing used immunoSEQ multiplex PCR; TCRdb keeps in-frame clones, though not all of them. The sample has 35,000 to 45,000 clones, just over 85% seen once. Notes on the study in general: No antigen was identified for the clonally expanded peripheral T cells. More expanded clones were seen, on average, in CD8+ T cells than in CD4+.

About this clone itself: Its specificity is unknown.

The source was CD4+ or CD8+ T cells sorted from blood, collected in a trial of the OX40 agonist ivuxolimab. This sequence originates from an adult with an advanced solid tumor such as melanoma, head and neck, liver or kidney cancer.

The CDR3 reads CASRALLADQETQYF. For the CDR3, the DNA is TGTGCCAGCCGGGCCCTACTAGCGGACCAAGAGACCCAGTACTTC. This chain links TRBV6-6 with TRBJ2-5; 8 nucleotides agree with TRBD2. The J segment lost 0 bases and the V segment lost 8 bases, leaving 8 bases of the junction unmatched. Germline values: CDR1 MNHNY, CDR2 SVGAGI (reference sequence). The CDR3 totals 15 residues.